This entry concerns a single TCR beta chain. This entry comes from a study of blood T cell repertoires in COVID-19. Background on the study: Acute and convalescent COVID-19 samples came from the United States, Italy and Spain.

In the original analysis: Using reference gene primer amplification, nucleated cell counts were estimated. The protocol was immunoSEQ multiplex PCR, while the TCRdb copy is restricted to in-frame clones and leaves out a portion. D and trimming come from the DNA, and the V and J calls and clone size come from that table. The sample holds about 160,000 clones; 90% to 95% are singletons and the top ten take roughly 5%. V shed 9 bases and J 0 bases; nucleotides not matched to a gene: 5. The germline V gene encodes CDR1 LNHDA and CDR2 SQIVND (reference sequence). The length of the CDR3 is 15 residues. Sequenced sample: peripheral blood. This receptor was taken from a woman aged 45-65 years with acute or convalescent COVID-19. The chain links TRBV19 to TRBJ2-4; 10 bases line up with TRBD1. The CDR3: CASPDRGPAKNIQYF. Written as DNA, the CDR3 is TGTGCCAGCCCTGACAGGGGGCCAGCCAAAAACATTCAGTACTTC.